These 6 T cell receptor beta chains were sequenced from one sample in a study of control samples from healthy donors and cancer patients. Libraries were prepared by immunoSEQ multiplex PCR; TCRdb keeps only in-frame clonotypes and omits some of them. The sample carries roughly 450,000 clones, around nine tenths recorded once. The sequenced sample consisted of PBMCs. These receptors were taken from a man in his forties with head and neck cancer.

This clone has more than one count but fewer than ten. V and J are TRBV11-2 and TRBJ2-2; 8 nucleotides align to TRBD2. CDR1 is SGHAT, CDR2 FQNNGV, per germline. The CDR3 length is 16 residues. J lost 4 bases, V lost 3 bases, and 7 bases had no gene match. CDR3 residues: CASSLARLASTGELFF. CDR3 coding DNA: TGTGCCAGCAGCTTGGCCCGACTAGCGAGCACCGGGGAGCTGTTTTTT.

This sequence joins TRBV6-5 and TRBJ2-7; D is perhaps TRBD1 (5 bases). Between the trimmed V and J ends, which lost 3 bases and 4 bases, there was a span of 7 bases. Germline V CDR1 and CDR2: MNHEY, SVGAGI. This CDR3 comprises 12 residues. The CDR3 DNA follows: TGTGCCAGCAGTTATGACAGTTACGAGCAGTACTTC. Amino acid sequence: CASSYDSYEQYF.

The chain couples TRBV2 to TRBJ1-5; 10 nucleotides align to TRBD1. Germline trimming cut 6 bases from V and 5 bases from J; bases unmatched to any gene: 7. The CDR3 is 15 amino acids. The germline gives CDR1 SNHLY, CDR2 FYNNEI. The CDR3 DNA reads as TGTGCCAGCAGCCCAGACAGGGGGCAACATCAGCCCCAGCATTTT. This sequence encodes CASSPDRGQHQPQHF.

This clone has a single count. This chain uses TRBV3-1 (or the pseudogene TRBV3-2) with TRBJ1-2; TRBD1 is a possible D gene (6 bases). This CDR3 has 15 amino acids. Germline values: CDR1 LGHDT, CDR2 YNNKEL (reference sequence). V was clipped by 2 bases and J by 4 bases, with 14 bases between them. The CDR3 DNA follows: TGTGCCAGCAGCCAATTACAGGGAATCGCCTATGGCTACACCTTC. Amino acids: CASSQLQGIAYGYTF.

Concerning this clone: Sequence at one end of the junction differs from germline and may be a read error. This chain links TRBV7-7 with TRBJ1-4, with a possible D match to TRBD1 (5 bases). The CDR3 runs to 13 residues. Germline CDR1 is SSHAT and CDR2 is FNYEAQ (reference sequence). The CDR3 region has the DNA TGTGCTAGCAGTGCGGGGCAAGGCGAAAAACTGTTTTTT. This codes for CASSAGQGEKLFF. Drawing the rest from reference TRBV7-7 and TRBJ1-4, the complete variable domain is GAGVSQSPRYKVTKRGQDVTLRCDPISSHATLYWYQQALGQGPEFLTYFNYEAQPDKSGLPSDRFSAERPEGSISTLTIQRTEQRDSAMYRCASSAGQGEKLFFGSGTQLSVL.

V and J are TRBV28 and TRBJ2-7; the D is unclear. CDR3 size: 14 residues. Deletions cut 10 bases from V and 0 bases from J, with 16 bases between. The germline gives CDR1 MDHEN, CDR2 SYDVKM. CDR3 sequence: CATSNRGSSYEQYF. Written as DNA, the CDR3 is TGTGCCACCTCAAACCGAGGCAGCTCCTACGAGCAGTACTTC.